The rows below give T cell receptor beta chains drawn from one sample of a study of identical twins. From the 5' RACE reads, TCRdb called clonotypes with MiXCR, one entry per CDR3 protein. In the table there are hundreds of thousands of distinct CDR3 sequences, about 20% of which are singletons. The sample was also reused in another study, on T cells expressing NK-cell markers.

The source material was PBMCs. Receptors originate from a woman aged 18-29 years in good health. The CDR3 runs from the conserved cysteine through the conserved F or W. Only some rows state a clone size, as once, few, many or a class for expanded clones.

v_call	j_call	clone_size	cdr3_aa
TRBV7-9	TRBJ2-2	NA	CASLPLAHTGELFF
TRBV29-1	TRBJ2-7	NA	CSVGGTAYEQYF
TRBV12-3/TRBV12-4	TRBJ2-5	few	CASSLRLAGTQYF
TRBV6-2/TRBV6-3	TRBJ2-7	few	CASSYSRQGRVAGDPYEQYF
TRBV2	TRBJ2-7	few	CASSETPSPRGEYF
TRBV7-6	TRBJ2-3	many	CASSYANRRAFSTDTQYF
TRBV12-3/TRBV12-4	TRBJ1-1	few	CASTSTFGAFF
TRBV20-1	TRBJ2-5	NA	CSASRRTSGRARETQYF
TRBV7-9	TRBJ1-4	few	CASSPMGEKLFF
TRBV7-6	TRBJ2-2	NA	CASSLGRKTYTGELFF
TRBV5-1	TRBJ2-1	NA	CASSFHGLAGGPEQFF
TRBV7-2	TRBJ2-3	few	CASSSQRTGGTDTQYF
TRBV20-1	TRBJ2-7	few	CSALGLAVTYEQYF
TRBV7-9	TRBJ2-7	many	CASSGTLSYEQYF
TRBV6-4	TRBJ1-2	few	CASSGRQGIGGYTF
TRBV6-5	TRBJ2-7	NA	CASSTQGTGVGEQYF
TRBV12-3/TRBV12-4	TRBJ2-3	few	CASSPPRGGGSTDTQYF
TRBV6-5	TRBJ1-6	few	CASSYLGVDSPLHF
TRBV6-5	TRBJ2-1	few	CASSYSSSRKNEQFF
TRBV7-9	TRBJ2-2	few	CASSLAGTVNTGELFF
TRBV29-1	TRBJ2-1	NA	CSVGTSRVSYNEQFF
TRBV3-1	TRBJ1-1	many	CASRRQGGTEAFF
TRBV29-1	TRBJ1-1	few	CSVDTGGESTEAFF
TRBV7-8	TRBJ2-3	few	CASSTLYWRSTDTQYF
TRBV5-6	TRBJ2-7	NA	CASSPGPVIYEQYF
TRBV5-1	TRBJ2-1	NA	CASSFVVTSSYNEQFF
TRBV4-3	TRBJ2-7	few	CASSRNTGPSYEQYF
TRBV12-3/TRBV12-4	TRBJ1-2	NA	CASSRTGRGAHGYTF
TRBV30	TRBJ1-5	few	CAWSVWSNQPQHF
TRBV7-2	TRBJ2-7	NA	CASSPAGVSYEQYF
TRBV7-3	TRBJ2-3	NA	CASSLSGGAHTQYF
TRBV29-1	TRBJ2-7	NA	CSVAALAGQYGEQYF
TRBV5-1	TRBJ2-1	few	CASSLTGAGKEEQFF
TRBV7-9	TRBJ2-1	NA	CASTQTGSSYNEQFF
TRBV29-1	TRBJ2-7	few	CSGGDFAEQYF
TRBV12-3/TRBV12-4	TRBJ2-7	few	CASSLQAGSYEQYF
TRBV20-1	TRBJ1-1	NA	CSATLRGPNTEAFF
TRBV5-1	TRBJ2-1	few	CASSLPGQEQFF
TRBV5-6	TRBJ2-1	few	CASSLVPQGEQFF
TRBV12-3/TRBV12-4	TRBJ2-3	many	CASSLMGTSTDTQYF
TRBV29-1	TRBJ2-3	few	CSVEEPTDTQYF
TRBV27	TRBJ2-7	few	CASSLTGEYEQYF
TRBV6-4	TRBJ2-3	many	CASSPGQGGSDTQYF
TRBV20-1	TRBJ2-6	NA	CSASRAGANVLTF
TRBV12-3/TRBV12-4	TRBJ2-5	NA	CASSPHGIETQYF
TRBV5-1	TRBJ2-7	few	CASRGTPPGEQYF
TRBV20-1	TRBJ2-7	NA	CSARGMGAYEQYF
TRBV20-1	TRBJ2-4	few	CSARGDLAKNIQYF
TRBV7-9	TRBJ2-2	few	CASSRDHGELFF
TRBV20-1	TRBJ1-6	few	CSARDFGGGNSPLHF
TRBV11-3	TRBJ2-4	NA	CASSSTRLSGGNIQYF
TRBV5-1	TRBJ1-1	many	CASSTLTLNTEAFF
TRBV20-1	TRBJ2-7	NA	CSAPSLAREDYEQYF
TRBV6-4	TRBJ2-1	many	CASSPTSGSSNEQFF
TRBV29-1	TRBJ1-1	NA	CSVGWQYSSANTEAFF
TRBV6-1	TRBJ2-2	NA	CASSRDFGTGELFF
TRBV10-3	TRBJ1-1	NA	CAITRTGRNTEAFF